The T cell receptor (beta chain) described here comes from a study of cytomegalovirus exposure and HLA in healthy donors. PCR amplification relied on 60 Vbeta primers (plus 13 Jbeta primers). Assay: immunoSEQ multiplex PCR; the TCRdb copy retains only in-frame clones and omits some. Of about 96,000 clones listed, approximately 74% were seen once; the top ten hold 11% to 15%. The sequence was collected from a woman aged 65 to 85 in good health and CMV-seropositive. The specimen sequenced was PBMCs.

The CDR3 is CASGSQGRYEQYF. The DNA of the CDR3 is TGTGCCAGCGGATCTCAGGGTCGCTACGAGCAGTACTTC. The chain is built from TRBV6-5 and TRBJ2-7; D perhaps matches TRBD1 (5 bases). In germline, CDR1 is MNHEY, CDR2 SVGAGI. V lost 8 bases and J 3 bases, leaving 14 bases between the germline ends. The CDR3 sequence is 13 residues long.